The rows below give T cell receptor beta chains drawn from one sample of a study of blood T cell repertoires in COVID-19. Libraries were prepared by immunoSEQ multiplex PCR; TCRdb keeps only in-frame clonotypes and omits some of them. The sample carries 130,000 to 150,000 clones, 80% to 90% recorded once. The sequenced material came from peripheral blood. Every receptor here comes from a woman in her fifties or sixties with active COVID-19. Each CDR3 is given with its conserved first and last residue. A D gene is named only where the DNA matches it firmly. Rows give clone size only sometimes, using once, few, many, or a class for an expanded clone.

V gene,J gene,CDR3 length,D gene,clone size,CDR3 protein,CDR3 DNA
TRBV7-2,TRBJ2-1,16,-,-,CASRRGGGRIYNEQFF,TGTGCCAGCAGGAGAGGGGGCGGGAGGATCTACAATGAGCAGTTCTTC
TRBV14,TRBJ1-4,14,-,-,CASSQNRVDEKLFF,TGTGCCAGCAGCCAAAACAGGGTGGACGAAAAACTGTTTTTT
TRBV6-2/TRBV6-3,TRBJ2-2,15,-,-,CASSYSWEGAGELFF,TGTGCCAGCAGTTACTCGTGGGAGGGGGCCGGGGAGCTGTTTTTT
TRBV7-8,TRBJ2-1,15,TRBD1,-,CASSFYRGRNNEQFF,TGTGCCAGCAGCTTCTACAGGGGGCGCAACAATGAGCAGTTCTTC
TRBV4-2,TRBJ2-3,16,TRBD2,-,CASSQEPSGSTDTQYF,TGTGCCAGCAGCCAAGAGCCTAGCGGAAGCACAGATACGCAGTATTTT
TRBV9,TRBJ2-7,16,TRBD2,-,CASSVAGLAGTYEQYF,TGTGCCAGCAGCGTAGCGGGACTAGCGGGGACCTACGAGCAGTACTTC
TRBV12-2,TRBJ2-1,16,-,-,CASRARSGQGILEQFF,TGTGCAAGTCGCGCTCGATCGGGACAGGGGATATTAGAGCAGTTCTTC
TRBV4-3,TRBJ2-1,17,-,once,CASSQEFAGILYNEQFF,TGCGCCAGCAGCCAAGAATTTGCGGGAATCCTTTACAATGAGCAGTTCTTC
TRBV12-3/TRBV12-4,TRBJ1-1,13,-,-,CASSLVRNTEAFF,TGTGCCAGCAGTTTAGTCAGGAACACTGAAGCTTTCTTT
TRBV27,TRBJ2-1,16,-,-,CASSTSDASSYNEQFF,TGTGCCAGCAGTACGAGCGACGCTAGCTCCTACAATGAGCAGTTCTTC
TRBV5-8,TRBJ2-5,17,-,-,CASSFKGTSTGQETQYF,TGTGCCAGCAGCTTTAAGGGGACTTCCACTGGACAAGAGACCCAGTACTTC
TRBV5-1,TRBJ2-1,12,-,-,CASSAQGLEQFF,TGCGCCAGCAGCGCCCAGGGACTGGAGCAGTTCTTC
TRBV7-8,TRBJ2-2,17,TRBD1,-,CASRQTGGVPNTGELFF,TGTGCCAGCAGACAAACAGGGGGCGTCCCGAACACCGGGGAGCTGTTTTTT
TRBV6-2/TRBV6-3,TRBJ2-5,13,-,-,CASSTYNLETQYF,TGTGCCAGCAGTACTTATAACTTAGAGACCCAGTACTTC
TRBV30,TRBJ1-1,17,TRBD1,-,CAWSRYGTGSGNTEAFF,TGTGCCTGGAGCCGGTACGGGACAGGGTCTGGGAACACTGAAGCTTTCTTT
TRBV6-5,TRBJ2-7,13,-,-,CASLRPLLYEQYF,TGTGCCAGCTTGCGGCCCCTTTTGTACGAGCAGTACTTC
TRBV11-3,TRBJ2-3,14,TRBD2,-,CASTRAGGQGTQYF,TGTGCCAGCACCCGAGCGGGAGGGCAAGGTACGCAGTATTTT